This T cell receptor beta chain is drawn from a study of cytomegalovirus exposure and HLA in healthy donors. Study-wide results and caveats: Most TCR sequences were rare, but some public TCRs occurred in many donors.

The trim removed 1 base at V and 0 bases at J, leaving 2 bases unmatched. The germline gives CDR1 KGHSH, CDR2 LQKENI. The CDR3 runs to 15 residues. The PCR used 60 Vbeta and 13 Jbeta primers. Assay: immunoSEQ multiplex PCR; the TCRdb copy retains only in-frame clones and omits some. The sample comprises around 150,000 clones, more than 80% of which are singletons, and 7% rests with the top ten. On this clone itself: The antigen is undetermined.

The V call is TRBV18, the J call TRBJ1-1, with 7 nucleotides matching TRBD1. Sequencing was carried out using PBMCs. The TCR comes from a woman in her twenties or thirties in good health and CMV-seropositive. The CDR3 here is CASSPQTGMNTEAFF. CDR3 bases: TGTGCCAGCTCACCACAGACAGGGATGAACACTGAAGCTTTCTTT. The full variable domain, with the rest looked up from reference TRBV18 and TRBJ1-1, is NAGVMQNPRHLVRRRGQEARLRCSPMKGHSHVYWYRQLPEEGLKFMVYLQKENIIDESGMPKERFSAEFPKEGPSILRIQQVVRGDSAAYFCASSPQTGMNTEAFFGQGTRLTVV.